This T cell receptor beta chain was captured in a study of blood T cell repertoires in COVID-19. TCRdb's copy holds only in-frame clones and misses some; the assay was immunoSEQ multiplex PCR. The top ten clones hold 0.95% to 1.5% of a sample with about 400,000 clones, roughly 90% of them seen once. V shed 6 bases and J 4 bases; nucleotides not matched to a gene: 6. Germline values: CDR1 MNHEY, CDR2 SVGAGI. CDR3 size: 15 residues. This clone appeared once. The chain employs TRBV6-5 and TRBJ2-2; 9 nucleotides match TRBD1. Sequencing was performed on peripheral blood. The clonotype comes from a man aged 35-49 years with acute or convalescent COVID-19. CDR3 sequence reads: CASSLQGAGTGELFF. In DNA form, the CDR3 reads TGTGCCAGCAGCCTACAGGGGGCGGGCACCGGGGAGCTGTTTTTT.